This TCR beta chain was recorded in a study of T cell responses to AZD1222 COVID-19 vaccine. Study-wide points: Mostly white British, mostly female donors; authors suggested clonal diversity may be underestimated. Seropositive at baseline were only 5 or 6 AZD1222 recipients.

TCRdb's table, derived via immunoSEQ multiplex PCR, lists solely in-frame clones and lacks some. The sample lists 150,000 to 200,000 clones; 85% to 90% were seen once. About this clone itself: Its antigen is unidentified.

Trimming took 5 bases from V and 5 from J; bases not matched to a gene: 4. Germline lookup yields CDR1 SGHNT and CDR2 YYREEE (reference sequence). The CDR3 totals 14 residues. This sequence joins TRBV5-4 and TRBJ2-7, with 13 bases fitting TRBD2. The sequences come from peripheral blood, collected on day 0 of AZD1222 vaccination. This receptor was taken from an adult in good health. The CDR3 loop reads CASRRLAGGHEQYF. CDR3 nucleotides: TGTGCCAGCAGACGACTAGCGGGAGGCCACGAGCAGTACTTC. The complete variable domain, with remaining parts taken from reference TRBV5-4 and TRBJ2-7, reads ETGVTQSPTHLIKTRGQQVTLRCSSQSGHNTVSWYQQALGQGPQFIFQYYREEENGRGNFPPRFSGLQFPNYSSELNVNALELDDSALYLCASRRLAGGHEQYFGPGTRLTVT.